This T cell receptor (beta chain) was found in a study of blood T cell repertoires in COVID-19. Enrolment of Seattle patients took place during active infection, and they were followed longitudinally. The germline V gene has CDR1 MNHNS and CDR2 SASEGT. V was trimmed by 3 bases and J by 15 bases, leaving 27 bases between them. The CDR3 loop spans 16 amino acids. In the study's own analysis: How many nucleated cells were present was estimated from reference gene primer amplification. The repertoire was sequenced with immunoSEQ multiplex PCR; TCRdb's copy has only in-frame clones and lacks some. Clonal size and the V and J genes are those of that table, whereas D and trimming came from the DNA. The data show some 170,000 clones, with roughly 79% seen just once and about 11% held by the top ten.

The clonotype originates from a woman aged 40-49 years with COVID-19, enrolled during active disease. The chain links TRBV6-1 to TRBJ2-1; tentative D call: TRBD2 (8 bases). Material: peripheral blood. The CDR3 sequence is CASSEDSGRGLPIGFF. DNA for the CDR3: TGTGCCAGCAGTGAGGACTCCGGGAGGGGGCTACCGATTGGGTTCTTC.